This T cell receptor beta chain was sequenced during a study of human T cells and chemical hapten exposure. Looking at the study overall: Patch tests put 0.01% DPC on the upper back, and the results were checked at 6 days.

TCRdb re-derived calls from the RACE reads in MiXCR, one entry per CDR3 protein. Among 180,000 or so distinct CDR3 sequences listed, 25% to 35% were seen once. Time point here: pre-sensitization, week 0. Treatment given: therapeutic diphenylcyclopropenone sensitization with weekly scalp DPC. General study points: In comparison with controls, expanded TCRs gave rise to a significantly larger number of large CDR3 similarity clusters.

The germline V gene has CDR1 ENHRY and CDR2 SYGVKD. Trimming cost V 0 bases and J 10 bases, with 19 bases left between them. The CDR3 length is 16 residues. With regard to this clonotype: Its matching antigen is unknown.

This TCR came from a woman aged 25 to 39 with alopecia areata. Some clones in this sample may be carry-over from other donors' samples. V gene TRBV10-3 combines with J gene TRBJ2-1, with D perhaps matching TRBD1 or TRBD2 (5 bases each). The input for sequencing was whole blood, taken in connection with sensitization to the hapten diphenylcyclopropenone (DPC). CDR3 nucleotides: TGTGCCATCAGTGAGTCTGGGCAGGGACGAGCCAACGAGCAGTTCTTC. Translated, it gives CAISESGQGRANEQFF.